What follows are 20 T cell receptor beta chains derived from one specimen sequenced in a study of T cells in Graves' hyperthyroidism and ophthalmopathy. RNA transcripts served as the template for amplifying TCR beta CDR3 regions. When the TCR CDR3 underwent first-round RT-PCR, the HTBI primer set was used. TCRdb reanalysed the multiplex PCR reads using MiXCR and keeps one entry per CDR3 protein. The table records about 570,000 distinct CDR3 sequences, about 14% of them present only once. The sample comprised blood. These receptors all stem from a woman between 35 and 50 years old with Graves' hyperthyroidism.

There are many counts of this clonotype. For the CDR3, the DNA is TGTGCCAGCAGCTTGATCCAGGGGAGACAAGAGACCCAGTACTTC. Translated: CASSLIQGRQETQYF. The genes are TRBV5-5 and TRBJ2-5, with D possibly TRBD1 on 6 matching bases. V was trimmed by 1 base and J by 2 bases, leaving 12 bases between them. The CDR3 is 15 amino acids. The germline V gene encodes CDR1 SGHKS and CDR2 YYEKEE (reference sequence).

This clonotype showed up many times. This CDR3 is CASSSWGTGGTNTEAFF. The CDR3 DNA is TGTGCCAGCAGTTCATGGGGTACAGGGGGAACGAACACTGAAGCTTTCTTT. This sequence joins TRBV12-3 or TRBV12-4 and TRBJ1-1; 8 bases align to TRBD1. This CDR3 is built from 17 residues. Losses at the gene ends were 4 bases for V and 1 base for J; bases not matched to a gene: 11.

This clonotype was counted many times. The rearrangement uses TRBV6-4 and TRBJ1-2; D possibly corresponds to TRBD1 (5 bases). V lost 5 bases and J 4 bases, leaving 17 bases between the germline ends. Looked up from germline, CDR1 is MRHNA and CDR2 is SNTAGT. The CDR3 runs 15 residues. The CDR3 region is CASSHGDARGYGYTF. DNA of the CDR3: TGTGCCAGCAGTCATGGGGACGCCAGAGGCTATGGCTACACCTTC.

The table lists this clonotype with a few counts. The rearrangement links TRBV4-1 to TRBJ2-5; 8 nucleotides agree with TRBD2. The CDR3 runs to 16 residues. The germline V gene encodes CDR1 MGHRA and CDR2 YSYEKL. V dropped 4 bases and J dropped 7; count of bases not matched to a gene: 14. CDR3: CASSPLLKREQATQYF. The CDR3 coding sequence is TGCGCCAGCAGCCCGCTCCTCAAGCGGGAGCAGGCGACCCAGTACTTC.

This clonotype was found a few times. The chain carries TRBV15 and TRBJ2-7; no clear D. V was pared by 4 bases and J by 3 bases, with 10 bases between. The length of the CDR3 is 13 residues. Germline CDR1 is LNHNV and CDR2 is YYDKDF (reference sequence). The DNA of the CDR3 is TGTGCCACCAGCAAAGACTCCGGCTACGAGCAGTACTTC. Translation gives CATSKDSGYEQYF.

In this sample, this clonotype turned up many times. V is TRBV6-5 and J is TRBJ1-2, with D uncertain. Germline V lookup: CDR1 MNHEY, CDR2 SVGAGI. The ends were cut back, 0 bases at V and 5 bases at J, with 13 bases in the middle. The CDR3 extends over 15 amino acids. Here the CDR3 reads CASSYSSQNIYGYTF. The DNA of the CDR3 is TGTGCCAGCAGTTACTCGTCCCAGAACATTTATGGCTACACCTTC.

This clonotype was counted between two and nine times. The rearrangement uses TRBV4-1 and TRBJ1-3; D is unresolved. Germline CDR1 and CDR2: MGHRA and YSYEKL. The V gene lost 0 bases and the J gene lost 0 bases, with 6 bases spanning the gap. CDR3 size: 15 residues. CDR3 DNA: TGCGCCAGCAGCCAAGATTGGGTCTCTGGAAACACCATATATTTT. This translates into CASSQDWVSGNTIYF.

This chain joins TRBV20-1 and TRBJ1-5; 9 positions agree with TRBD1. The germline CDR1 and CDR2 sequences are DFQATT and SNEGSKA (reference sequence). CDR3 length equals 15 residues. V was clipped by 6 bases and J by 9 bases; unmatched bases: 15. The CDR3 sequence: CSATGQGGFQGPQHF. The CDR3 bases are TGCAGTGCCACGGGACAGGGAGGGTTCCAAGGGCCCCAGCATTTT.

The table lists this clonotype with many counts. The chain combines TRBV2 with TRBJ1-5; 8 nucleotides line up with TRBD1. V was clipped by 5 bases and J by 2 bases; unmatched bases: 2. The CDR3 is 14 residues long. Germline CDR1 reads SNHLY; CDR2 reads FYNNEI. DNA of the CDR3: TGTGCCAGCAGTCAGGGGGCCGGCAATCAGCCCCAGCATTTT. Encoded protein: CASSQGAGNQPQHF.

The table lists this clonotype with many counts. The CDR3 spells CASNTAGVQETQYF. Here the CDR3 DNA reads TGCGCCAGCAACACGGCGGGGGTGCAAGAGACCCAGTACTTC. The V gene is TRBV5-1, the J gene TRBJ2-5, with 7 bases aligning to TRBD2. Germline CDR1 reads SGHRS; CDR2 reads YFSETQ. This CDR3 contains 14 residues. J was trimmed by 2 bases and V by 6 bases; bases with no gene match: 7.

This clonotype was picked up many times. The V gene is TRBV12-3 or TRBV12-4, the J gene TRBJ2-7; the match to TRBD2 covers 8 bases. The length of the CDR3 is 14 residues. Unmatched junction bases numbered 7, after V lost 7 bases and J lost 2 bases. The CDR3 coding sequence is TGTGCCAGCACCCAAGCGGGAGCAACCTACGAGCAGTACTTC. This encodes CASTQAGATYEQYF.

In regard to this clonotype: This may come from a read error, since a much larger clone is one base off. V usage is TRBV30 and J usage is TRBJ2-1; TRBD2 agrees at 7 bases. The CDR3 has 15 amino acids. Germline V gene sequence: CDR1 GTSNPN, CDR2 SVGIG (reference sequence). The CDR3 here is CAWTGPSGAYNGQFF. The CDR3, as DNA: TGTGCCTGGACTGGCCCTAGCGGAGCCTACAATGGGCAGTTCTTC.

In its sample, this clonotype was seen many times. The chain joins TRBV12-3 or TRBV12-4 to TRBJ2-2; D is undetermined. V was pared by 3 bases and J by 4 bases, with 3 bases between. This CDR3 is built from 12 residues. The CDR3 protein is CASSLTTGELFF. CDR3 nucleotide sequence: TGTGCCAGCAGTTTGACCACCGGGGAGCTGTTTTTT.

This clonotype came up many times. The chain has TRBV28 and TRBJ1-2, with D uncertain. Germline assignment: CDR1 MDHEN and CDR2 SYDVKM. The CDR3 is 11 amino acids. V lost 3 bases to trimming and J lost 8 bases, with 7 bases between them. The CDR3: CASSLARGYTF. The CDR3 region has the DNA TGTGCCAGCAGTTTGGCCCGGGGCTACACCTTC.

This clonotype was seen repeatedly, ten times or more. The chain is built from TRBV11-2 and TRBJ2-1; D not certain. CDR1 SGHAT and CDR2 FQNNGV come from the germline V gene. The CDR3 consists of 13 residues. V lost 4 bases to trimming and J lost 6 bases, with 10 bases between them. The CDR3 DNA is TGTGCCAGCAGCTCCCTAGATCCCAATGAGCAGTTCTTC. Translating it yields CASSSLDPNEQFF.

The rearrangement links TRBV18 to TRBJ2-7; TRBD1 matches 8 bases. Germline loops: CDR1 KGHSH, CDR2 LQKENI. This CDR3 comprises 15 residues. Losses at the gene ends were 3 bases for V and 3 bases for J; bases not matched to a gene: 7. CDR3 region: CASSPETGAGYEQYF. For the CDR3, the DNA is TGTGCCAGCTCACCTGAGACAGGGGCGGGCTACGAGCAGTACTTC.

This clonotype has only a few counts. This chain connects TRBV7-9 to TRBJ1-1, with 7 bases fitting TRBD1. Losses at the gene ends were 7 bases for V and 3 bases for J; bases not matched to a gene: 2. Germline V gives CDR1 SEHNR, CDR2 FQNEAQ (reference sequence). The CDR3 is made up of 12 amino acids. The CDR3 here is CASTTGDTEAFF. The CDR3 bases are TGTGCCAGCACCACAGGGGACACTGAAGCTTTCTTT.

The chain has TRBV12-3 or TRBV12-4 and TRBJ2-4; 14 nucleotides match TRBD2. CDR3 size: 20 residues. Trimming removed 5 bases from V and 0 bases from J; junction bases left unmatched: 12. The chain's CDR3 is CASSPKPGLAGVIAKNIQYF. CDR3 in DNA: TGTGCCAGCAGTCCGAAACCGGGACTAGCGGGAGTGATAGCCAAAAACATTCAGTACTTC.

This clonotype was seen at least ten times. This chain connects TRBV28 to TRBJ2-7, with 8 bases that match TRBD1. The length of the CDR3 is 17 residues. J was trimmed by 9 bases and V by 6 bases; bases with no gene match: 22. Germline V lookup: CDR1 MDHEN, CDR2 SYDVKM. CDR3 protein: CASSYHLRQGTAIGQYF. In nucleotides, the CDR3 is TGTGCCAGCAGCTATCACCTTAGACAGGGGACGGCAATAGGGCAGTACTTC.

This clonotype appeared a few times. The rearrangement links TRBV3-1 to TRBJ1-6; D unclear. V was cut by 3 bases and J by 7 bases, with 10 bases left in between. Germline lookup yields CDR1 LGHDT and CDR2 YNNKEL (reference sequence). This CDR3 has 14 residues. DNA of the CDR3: TGTGCCAGCAGCCACGCACAGATGAATTCACCCCTCCACTTT. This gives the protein CASSHAQMNSPLHF. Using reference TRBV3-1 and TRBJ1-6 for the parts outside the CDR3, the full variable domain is DTAVSQTPKYLVTQMGNDKSIKCEQNLGHDTMYWYKQDSKKFLKIMFSYNNKELIINETVPNRFSPKSPDKAHLNLHINSLELGDSAVYFCASSHAQMNSPLHFGNGTRLTVT.